What follows are 13 T cell receptor beta chains derived from one specimen sequenced in a study of CD4 and CD8 cells across lung adenocarcinoma regions. TCRdb used MiXCR to reprocess the PCR reads, holding one entry per CDR3 protein. The data contain roughly 5,200 distinct CDR3 sequences, approximately 50% of them singletons. The sequenced material came from CD4+ T cells from the margin of a lung tumor. These receptors came from a male donor with lung adenocarcinoma. The CD4 and CD8 labels of this study may be unreliable.

This rearrangement joins TRBV6-1 to TRBJ2-1; D is undetermined. V shed 6 bases and J shed 0 bases, with 12 bases lying between them. This CDR3 has 15 residues. The germline V gene encodes CDR1 MNHNS and CDR2 SASEGT. The CDR3 spells CASRPDSSSYNEQFF. Here the CDR3 DNA reads TGTGCCAGCAGGCCCGACTCGAGCTCCTACAATGAGCAGTTCTTC.

The chain has TRBV4-1 and TRBJ2-1; TRBD2 matches 9 bases. CDR3 length equals 17 residues. Germline V lookup: CDR1 MGHRA, CDR2 YSYEKL. V lost 0 bases and J lost 0; bases outside the gene matches: 3. The CDR3 is CASSQDFSGSSYNEQFF. CDR3 DNA: TGCGCCAGCAGCCAAGACTTTAGCGGGAGCTCCTACAATGAGCAGTTCTTC.

On this clonotype itself: One end of the junction fails to match germline, which may point to a read error. Here the CDR3 reads CASSRGRGQETQYF. The CDR3 DNA follows: TGTGCCAGCAGTAGAGGGCGCGGCCAAGAGACGCAGTACTTT. This rearrangement joins TRBV6-1 to TRBJ2-3; TRBD2 is a possible D gene (5 bases). The CDR3 sequence is 14 residues long. Germline V gene data show CDR1 as MNHNS and CDR2 as SASEGT.

J is TRBJ2-3 and V is TRBV6-1; no clear D. The CDR3 runs 13 residues. Germline V gene lookup returns CDR1 MNHNS and CDR2 SASEGT. V gave up 6 bases and J gave up 4 bases, with 11 bases separating them. The CDR3 DNA reads as TGTGCCAGCAGGGCTTCTAGGCCAGATACGCAGTATTTT. Translation: CASRASRPDTQYF.

The rearrangement joins TRBV4-2 to TRBJ2-2; unclear D gene. The V gene's germline CDR1 is LGHNA and CDR2 YNFKEQ. The CDR3 length is 13 residues. Trimming pared 3 bases from V and 4 bases from J, leaving 6 bases between. The CDR3: CASSHASTGELFF. Written as DNA, the CDR3 is TGTGCCAGCAGCCACGCGTCCACCGGGGAGCTGTTTTTT.

This rearrangement joins TRBV6-1 to TRBJ1-2, with 7 bases matching TRBD1. The V gene end was trimmed by 6 bases and the J gene end by 5 bases; junction bases not matched to a gene: 6. The CDR3 loop spans 13 amino acids. CDR1 MNHNS and CDR2 SASEGT come from the germline V gene. This CDR3 is CASRADRNYGYTF. CDR3 DNA: TGTGCCAGCAGGGCGGACAGGAATTATGGCTACACCTTC.

Only one count was recorded for this clonotype. The junction departs from germline at one end; a sequencing error may be responsible. V and J are TRBV10-1 and TRBJ2-4, with TRBD2 as a possible D gene (5 bases). This CDR3 comprises 13 residues. Looked up from germline, CDR1 is WNHNN and CDR2 is SYGVQD (reference sequence). The CDR3 protein is CASSEPSTDMQYF. The DNA of the CDR3 is TGCGCCAGCAGTGAGCCTAGCACAGACATGCAGTACTTC.

The table lists this clonotype with a few counts. V gene TRBV6-4 combines with J gene TRBJ2-3; a possible D gene is TRBD2 (5 bases). This CDR3 is 15 amino acids long. The germline V gene encodes CDR1 MRHNA and CDR2 SNTAGT. V lost 5 bases and J lost 2, with 14 bases in between. CDR3 loop: CASSPSGLPTDTQYF. CDR3 DNA: TGTGCCAGCAGTCCAAGCGGCCTCCCCACAGATACGCAGTATTTT.

The chain employs TRBV6-1 and TRBJ2-1; 8 positions agree with TRBD1. The V gene end was trimmed by 6 bases and the J gene end by 4 bases; junction bases not matched to a gene: 14. The CDR3 runs 17 residues. The germline V gene has CDR1 MNHNS and CDR2 SASEGT. CDR3 protein: CASRHDRGLSGYNEQFF. The CDR3 DNA is TGTGCCAGCAGACACGACAGGGGTCTAAGTGGTTACAATGAGCAGTTCTTC.

Within the sample, this clonotype is medium-sized. This chain connects TRBV27 to TRBJ2-3, with D possibly TRBD1 on 6 matching bases. Germline loops: CDR1 MNHEY, CDR2 SMNVEV (reference sequence). The CDR3 runs 16 residues. The germline V and J ends were trimmed by 2 bases and 2 bases, with 14 bases remaining between them. The CDR3 protein is CASSLIGTLLTDTQYF. Written as DNA, the CDR3 is TGTGCCAGCAGTTTAATCGGGACACTCCTCACAGATACGCAGTATTTT.

This chain links TRBV7-2 with TRBJ2-7; 8 positions match TRBD1. Trimming at V came to 4 bases and at J to 3 bases, leaving 5 bases not matched to a gene. The germline V gene has CDR1 SGHTA and CDR2 FQGNSA. The CDR3 loop spans 14 amino acids. The CDR3: CASSSEGQGYEQYF. The CDR3 nucleotides read TGTGCCAGCAGCTCCGAAGGACAGGGCTACGAGCAGTACTTC.

This chain joins TRBV4-1 and TRBJ2-4, with 13 bases identical to TRBD2. V lost 3 bases and J lost 3; bases outside the gene matches: 14. Germline CDR1 and CDR2: MGHRA and YSYEKL. This CDR3 region has 20 residues. This CDR3 is CASSQEGRLAGGSGKNIQYF. The CDR3 DNA reads as TGCGCCAGCAGCCAGGAGGGGCGACTAGCGGGAGGCTCGGGCAAAAACATTCAGTACTTC.

The V and J genes are TRBV10-1 and TRBJ2-3; 7 bases align to TRBD1. The J call may be incorrect, as the DNA end agrees better with TRBJ2-7. This CDR3 contains 15 residues. Germline-derived CDR1 and CDR2 are WNHNN and SYGVQD (reference sequence). CDR3 in amino acids: CAAGEGGRDQDTQYF. DNA for the CDR3: TGCGCCGCGGGTGAAGGGGGCCGGGACCAAGATACGCAGTACTTC.